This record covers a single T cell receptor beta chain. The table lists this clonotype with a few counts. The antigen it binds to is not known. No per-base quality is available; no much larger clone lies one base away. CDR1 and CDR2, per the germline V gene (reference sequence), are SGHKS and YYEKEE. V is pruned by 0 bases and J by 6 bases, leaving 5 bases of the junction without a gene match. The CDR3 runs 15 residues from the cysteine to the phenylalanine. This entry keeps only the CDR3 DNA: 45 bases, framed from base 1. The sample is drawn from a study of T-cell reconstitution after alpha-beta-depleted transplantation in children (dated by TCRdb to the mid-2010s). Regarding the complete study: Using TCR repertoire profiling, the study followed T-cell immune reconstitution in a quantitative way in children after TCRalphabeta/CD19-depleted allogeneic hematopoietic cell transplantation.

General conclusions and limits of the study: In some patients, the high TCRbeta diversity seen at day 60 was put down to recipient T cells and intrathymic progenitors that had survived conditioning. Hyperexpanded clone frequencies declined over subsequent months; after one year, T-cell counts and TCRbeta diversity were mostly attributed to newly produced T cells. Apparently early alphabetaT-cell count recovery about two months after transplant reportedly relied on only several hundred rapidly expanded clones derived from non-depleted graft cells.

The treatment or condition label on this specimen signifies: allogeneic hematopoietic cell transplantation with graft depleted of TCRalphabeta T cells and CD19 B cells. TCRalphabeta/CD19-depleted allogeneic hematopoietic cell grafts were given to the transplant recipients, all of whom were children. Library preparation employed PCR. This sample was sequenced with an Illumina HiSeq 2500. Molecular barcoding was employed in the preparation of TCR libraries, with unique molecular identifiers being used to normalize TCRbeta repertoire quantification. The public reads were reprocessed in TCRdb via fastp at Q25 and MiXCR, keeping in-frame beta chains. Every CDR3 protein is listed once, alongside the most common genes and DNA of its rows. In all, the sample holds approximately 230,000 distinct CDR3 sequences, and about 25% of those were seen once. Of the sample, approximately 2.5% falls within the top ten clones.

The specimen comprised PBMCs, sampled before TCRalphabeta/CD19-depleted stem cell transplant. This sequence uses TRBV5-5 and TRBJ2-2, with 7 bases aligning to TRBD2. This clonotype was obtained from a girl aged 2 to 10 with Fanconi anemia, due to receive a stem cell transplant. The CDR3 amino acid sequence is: CASSLDRAGSGELFF. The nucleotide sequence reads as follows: TGTGCCAGCAGCTTGGACCGAGCGGGATCCGGGGAGCTGTTTTTT.